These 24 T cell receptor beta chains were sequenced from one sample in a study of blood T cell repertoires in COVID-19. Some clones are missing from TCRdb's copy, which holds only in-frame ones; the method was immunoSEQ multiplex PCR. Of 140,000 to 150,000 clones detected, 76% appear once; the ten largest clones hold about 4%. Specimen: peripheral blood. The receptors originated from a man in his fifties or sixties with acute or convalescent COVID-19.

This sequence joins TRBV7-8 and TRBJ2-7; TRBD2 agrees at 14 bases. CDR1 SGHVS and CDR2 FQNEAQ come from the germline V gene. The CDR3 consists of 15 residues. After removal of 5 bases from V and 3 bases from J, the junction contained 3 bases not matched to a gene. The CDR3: CASSPGLAGGYEQYF. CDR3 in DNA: TGTGCCAGCAGCCCCGGACTAGCGGGAGGCTACGAGCAGTACTTC.

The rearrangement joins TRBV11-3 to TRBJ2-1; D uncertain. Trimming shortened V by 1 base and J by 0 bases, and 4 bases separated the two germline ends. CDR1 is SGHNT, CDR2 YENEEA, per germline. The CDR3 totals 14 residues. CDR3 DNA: TGTGCCAGCAGCTTAGGCAGCTCCTACAATGAGCAGTTCTTC. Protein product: CASSLGSSYNEQFF.

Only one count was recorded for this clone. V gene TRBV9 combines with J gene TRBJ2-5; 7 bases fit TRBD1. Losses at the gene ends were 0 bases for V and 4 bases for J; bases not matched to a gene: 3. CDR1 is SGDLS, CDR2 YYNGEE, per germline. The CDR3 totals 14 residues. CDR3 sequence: CASSVEGARETQYF. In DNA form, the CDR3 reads TGTGCCAGCAGCGTAGAGGGGGCTCGAGAGACCCAGTACTTC.

The CDR3 here is CASSLERPLWTLHF. CDR3 coding DNA: TGTGCCAGCAGTTTAGAACGGCCACTATGGACCCTCCACTTT. The chain employs TRBV28 and TRBJ1-6; D unclear. The CDR3 covers 14 residues. CDR1 and CDR2 from the germline V gene are MDHEN and SYDVKM. Trimming stripped 2 bases from V and 14 bases from J, with 16 bases between.

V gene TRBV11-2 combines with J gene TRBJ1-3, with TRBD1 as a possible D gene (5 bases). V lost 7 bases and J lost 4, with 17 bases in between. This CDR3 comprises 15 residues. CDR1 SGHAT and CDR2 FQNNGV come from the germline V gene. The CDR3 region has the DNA TGTGCCAGCACCGAGACAGAGCTCTTCGGAAACACCATATATTTT. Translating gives CASTETELFGNTIYF.

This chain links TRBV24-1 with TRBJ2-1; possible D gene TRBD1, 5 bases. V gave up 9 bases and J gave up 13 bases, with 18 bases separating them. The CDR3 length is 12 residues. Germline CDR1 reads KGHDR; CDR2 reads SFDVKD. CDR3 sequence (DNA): TGTGCCACCGCCGACTCAGGGAATCCCCAGTTCTTC. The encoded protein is CATADSGNPQFF.

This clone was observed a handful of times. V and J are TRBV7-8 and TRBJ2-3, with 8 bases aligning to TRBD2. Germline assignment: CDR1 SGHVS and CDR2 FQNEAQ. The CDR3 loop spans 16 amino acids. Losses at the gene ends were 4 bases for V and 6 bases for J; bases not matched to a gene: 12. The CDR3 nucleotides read TGTGCCAGCAGCTCCGGGACTAGATGGACTTTGGATACGCAGTATTTT. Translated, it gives CASSSGTRWTLDTQYF.

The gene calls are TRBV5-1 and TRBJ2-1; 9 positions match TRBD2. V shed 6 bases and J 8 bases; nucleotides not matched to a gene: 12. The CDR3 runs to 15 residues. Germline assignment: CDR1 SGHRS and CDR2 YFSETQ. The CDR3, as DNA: TGCGCCAGCACCGCGGCGGCTAGCGGGATCGATGAGCAGTTCTTC. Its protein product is CASTAAASGIDEQFF.

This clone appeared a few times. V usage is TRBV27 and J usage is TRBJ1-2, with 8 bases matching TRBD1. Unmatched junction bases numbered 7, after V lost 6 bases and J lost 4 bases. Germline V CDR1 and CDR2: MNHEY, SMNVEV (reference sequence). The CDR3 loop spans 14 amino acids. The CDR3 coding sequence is TGTGCCAGCAGGAGGACAGGGCGCGCCTATGGCTACACCTTC. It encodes CASRRTGRAYGYTF.

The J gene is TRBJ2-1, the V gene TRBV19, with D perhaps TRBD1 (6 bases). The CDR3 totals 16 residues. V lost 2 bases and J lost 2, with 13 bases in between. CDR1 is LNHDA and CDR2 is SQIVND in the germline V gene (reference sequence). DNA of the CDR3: TGTGCCAGTAGTATAAGTCCGAACAGGGCCTACAATGAGCAGTTCTTC. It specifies CASSISPNRAYNEQFF.

The CDR3 region is CASSLWGDAFF. The CDR3 DNA reads TGTGCCAGCAGTTTGTGGGGCGATGCTTTCTTT. The rearrangement uses TRBV28 and TRBJ1-1, with D perhaps TRBD1 (5 bases). The CDR3 length is 11 residues. Germline V gene lookup returns CDR1 MDHEN and CDR2 SYDVKM. V lost 3 bases to trimming and J lost 11 bases, with 10 bases between them.

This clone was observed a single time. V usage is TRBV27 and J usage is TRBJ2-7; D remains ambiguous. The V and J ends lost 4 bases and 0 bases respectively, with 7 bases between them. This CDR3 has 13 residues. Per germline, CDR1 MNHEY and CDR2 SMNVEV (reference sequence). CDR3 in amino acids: CASSWSISYEQYF. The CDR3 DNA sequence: TGTGCCAGCAGTTGGAGCATCTCCTACGAGCAGTACTTC.

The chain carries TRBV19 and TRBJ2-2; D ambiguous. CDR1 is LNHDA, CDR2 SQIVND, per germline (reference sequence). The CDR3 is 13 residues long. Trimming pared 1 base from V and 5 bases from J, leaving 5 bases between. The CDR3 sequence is CASSIGRTGELFF. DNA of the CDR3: TGTGCCAGTAGTATAGGCCGGACCGGGGAGCTGTTTTTT.

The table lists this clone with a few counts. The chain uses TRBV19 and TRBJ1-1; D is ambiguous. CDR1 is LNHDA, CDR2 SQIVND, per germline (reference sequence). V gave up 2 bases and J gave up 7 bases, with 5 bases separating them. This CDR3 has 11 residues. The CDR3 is CASSIPSEAFF. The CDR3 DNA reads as TGTGCCAGTAGTATACCGAGTGAAGCTTTCTTT.

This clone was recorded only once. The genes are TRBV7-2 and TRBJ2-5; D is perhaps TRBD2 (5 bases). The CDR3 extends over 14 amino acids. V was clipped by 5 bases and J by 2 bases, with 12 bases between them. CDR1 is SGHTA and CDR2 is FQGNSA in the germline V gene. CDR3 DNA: TGTGCCAGCAGCCCTATAAGCGGACAAGAGACCCAGTACTTC. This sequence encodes CASSPISGQETQYF.

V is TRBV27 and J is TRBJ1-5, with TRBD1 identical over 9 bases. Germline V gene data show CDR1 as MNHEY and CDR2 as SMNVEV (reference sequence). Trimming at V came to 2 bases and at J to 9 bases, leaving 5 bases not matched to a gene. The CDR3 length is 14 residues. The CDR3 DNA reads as TGTGCCAGCAGTTTAGGACAGGGGAAGGGGCCCCAGCATTTT. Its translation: CASSLGQGKGPQHF.

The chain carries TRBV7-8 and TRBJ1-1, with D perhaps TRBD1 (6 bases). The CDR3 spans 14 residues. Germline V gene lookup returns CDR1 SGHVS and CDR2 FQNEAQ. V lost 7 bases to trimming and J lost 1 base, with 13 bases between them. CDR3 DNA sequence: TGTGCCAGCACCCGGGACACCCAGAACACTGAAGCTTTCTTT. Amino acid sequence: CASTRDTQNTEAFF.

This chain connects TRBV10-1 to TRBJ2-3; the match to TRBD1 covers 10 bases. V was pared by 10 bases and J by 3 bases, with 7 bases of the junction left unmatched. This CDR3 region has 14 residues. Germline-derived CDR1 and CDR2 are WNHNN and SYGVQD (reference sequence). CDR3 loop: CATSTGGRTDTQYF. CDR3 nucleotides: TGCGCCACCTCGACAGGGGGCCGGACAGATACGCAGTATTTT.

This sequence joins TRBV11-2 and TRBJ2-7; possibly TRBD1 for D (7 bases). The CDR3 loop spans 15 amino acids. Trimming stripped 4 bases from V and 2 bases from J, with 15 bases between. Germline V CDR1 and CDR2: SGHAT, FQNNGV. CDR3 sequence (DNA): TGTGCCAGCAGCTCCGGCGGGACAGCAACCTACGAGCAGTACTTC. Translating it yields CASSSGGTATYEQYF.

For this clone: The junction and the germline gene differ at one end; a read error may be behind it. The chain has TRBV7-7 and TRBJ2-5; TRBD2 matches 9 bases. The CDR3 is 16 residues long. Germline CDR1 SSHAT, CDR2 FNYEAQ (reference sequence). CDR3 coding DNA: TGTGCTAGCAGCCCGCGGGCTAGCGGGATAGGAGAGACCCAGTACTTC. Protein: CASSPRASGIGETQYF. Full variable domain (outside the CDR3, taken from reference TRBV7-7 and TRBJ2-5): GAGVSQSPRYKVTKRGQDVTLRCDPISSHATLYWYQQALGQGPEFLTYFNYEAQPDKSGLPSDRFSAERPEGSISTLTIQRTEQRDSAMYRCASSPRASGIGETQYFGPGTRLLVL.

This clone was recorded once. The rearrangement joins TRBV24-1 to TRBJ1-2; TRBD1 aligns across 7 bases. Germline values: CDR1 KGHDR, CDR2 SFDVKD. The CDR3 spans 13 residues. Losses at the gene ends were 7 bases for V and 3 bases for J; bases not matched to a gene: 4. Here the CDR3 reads CATSRGSDYGYTF. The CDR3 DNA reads TGTGCCACCAGCAGGGGGTCGGACTATGGCTACACCTTC.

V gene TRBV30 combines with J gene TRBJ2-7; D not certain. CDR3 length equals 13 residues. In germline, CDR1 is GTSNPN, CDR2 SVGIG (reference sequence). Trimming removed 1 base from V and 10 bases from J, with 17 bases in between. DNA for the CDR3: TGTGCCTGGAGTGAGGATGTCGCCCGGAGACAGTACTTC. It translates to CAWSEDVARRQYF.

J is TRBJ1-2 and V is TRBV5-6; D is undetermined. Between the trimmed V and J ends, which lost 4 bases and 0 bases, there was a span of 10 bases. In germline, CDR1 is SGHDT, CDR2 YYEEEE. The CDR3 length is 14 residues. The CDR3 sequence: CASSRTGTNYGYTF. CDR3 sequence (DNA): TGTGCCAGCAGCCGAACCGGGACTAACTATGGCTACACCTTC.

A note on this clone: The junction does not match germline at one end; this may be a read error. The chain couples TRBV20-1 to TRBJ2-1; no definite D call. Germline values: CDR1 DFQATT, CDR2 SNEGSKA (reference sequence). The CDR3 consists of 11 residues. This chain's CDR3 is CSARDQWALLF. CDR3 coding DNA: TGCAGTGCTAGAGATCAGTGGGCGCTCCTCTTC.